This is a list of T cell receptor beta chains from one sample in a study of metastatic and nonmetastatic thyroid tumors. TCRdb reprocessed the PCR reads via MiXCR. The table lists fewer than 20,000 clones, roughly a quarter of them singletons. Specimen: adjacent normal tissue. The receptors originated from a female donor with papillary thyroid cancer or a benign thyroid nodule (not recorded which). Some clones in this sample may be carry-over from other donors' samples. CDR3s include the opening cysteine and the closing phenylalanine or tryptophan. D genes are given only for firm matches. Expanded clones are given a class, and other clones once, few, many or no size at all.

NA medium-sized TRBJ1-5 TRBV28 TGTGCCAGCAGTTTCGAAGCTCAGCCCCAGCATTTT CASSFEAQPQHF
NA medium-sized TRBJ1-5 TRBV2 TGTGCCAGCCGCGCGGACGGCAATCAGCCCCAGCATTTT CASRADGNQPQHF
TRBD2 many TRBJ2-5 TRBV3-1 TGTGCCAGCAGCCAACCTAGCGGGAGTGGGGAGACCCAGTACTTC CASSQPSGSGETQYF
TRBD1 many TRBJ2-7 TRBV20-1 TGCAGTGCTAGTCTGGGGGCGGGACAGGGACTCTCCTACGAGCAGTACTTC CSASLGAGQGLSYEQYF
TRBD2 many TRBJ2-1 TRBV4-2 TGTGCCAGCAGCCAAGGGATCGTAGGACTAGCGGACAATGAGCAGTTCTTC CASSQGIVGLADNEQFF
NA few TRBJ2-1 TRBV20-1 TGCAGTGCTAGGCCCTTCGCTGGCGGTACCTATGAGCAGTTCTTC CSARPFAGGTYEQFF
NA many TRBJ1-1 TRBV28 TGTACAACTTGGCCCAGGACAACTGAAGCTTTCTTT CTTWPRTTEAFF
TRBD1 NA TRBJ1-5 TRBV6-1 TGTGCCAGCATCCCAACCGGGACAGGGGGCCTCAATCAGCCCCAGCATTTT CASIPTGTGGLNQPQHF
NA many TRBJ2-7 TRBV30 TGTGCCTGGACCAACGGCCGCACCTACGAGCAGTACTTC CAWTNGRTYEQYF
TRBD2 NA TRBJ2-7 TRBV20-1 TGCAGTGTCCCAATGGGGACTAGCGGATACTACGAGCAGTACTTC CSVPMGTSGYYEQYF
NA few TRBJ1-5 TRBV2 TGTGCCTGTAGTGGAGGGAGCAATCAGCCCCAGCATTTT CACSGGSNQPQHF
NA many TRBJ2-5 TRBV9 TGTGCCAGCAGCGTAGGAGCGCAGAGGGCTCAAGAGACCCAGTACTTC CASSVGAQRAQETQYF
NA medium-sized TRBJ2-3 TRBV27 TGTGCCAGCAGTTCCCTTCGGAACGGGATCGGAGAAGATACGCAGTATTTT CASSSLRNGIGEDTQYF
NA many TRBJ1-1 TRBV20-1 TGCAGTGCTAGGGCAGGGGTATTTGGAGCTTTCTTT CSARAGVFGAFF
NA NA TRBJ2-6 TRBV6-1 TGTGCCAGCAGTTCGGGACCTCGGGGTTGTGCCAACGTCCTGACTTTC CASSSGPRGCANVLTF
TRBD1 NA TRBJ2-7 TRBV7-6 TGTGCCAGCAGCTTAGACCTAGACAGGGCAAGCTCATACGAGCAGTACTTC CASSLDLDRASSYEQYF
NA NA TRBJ2-2 TRBV25-1 TGTGCCAGCAGGATACCTTTGAGTAGGGGTAGGCGGGGATCGAACACCGGGGAGCTGTTTTTT CASRIPLSRGRRGSNTGELFF
TRBD2 many TRBJ2-7 TRBV20-1 TGCAGTGCCGACACTAGCGGGAGGTCCTACGAGCAGTACTTC CSADTSGRSYEQYF